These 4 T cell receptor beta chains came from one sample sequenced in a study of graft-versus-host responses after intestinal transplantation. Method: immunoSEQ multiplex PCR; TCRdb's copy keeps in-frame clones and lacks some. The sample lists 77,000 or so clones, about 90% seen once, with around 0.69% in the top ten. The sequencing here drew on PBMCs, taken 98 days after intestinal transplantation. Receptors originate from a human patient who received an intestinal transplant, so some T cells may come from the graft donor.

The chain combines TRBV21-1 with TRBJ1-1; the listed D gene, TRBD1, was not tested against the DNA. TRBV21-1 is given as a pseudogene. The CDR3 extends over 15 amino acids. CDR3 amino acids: CASCLGTAQNTEASF. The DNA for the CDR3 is TGTGCCAGTTGCCTAGGGACAGCACAGAACACTGAAGCTTCCTTT.

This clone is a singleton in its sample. CDR3 nucleotide sequence: TGTGCCAGTACAACTAGCGGGGGGAACAATGAGCAGTTCTTC. Amino acids: CASTTSGGNNEQFF. The chain is built from TRBV19 and TRBJ2-1; 12 bases are a match to TRBD2. The trim removed 7 bases at V and 5 bases at J, leaving 3 bases unmatched. Germline V CDR1 and CDR2: LNHDA, SQIVND (reference sequence). The CDR3 is made up of 14 amino acids.

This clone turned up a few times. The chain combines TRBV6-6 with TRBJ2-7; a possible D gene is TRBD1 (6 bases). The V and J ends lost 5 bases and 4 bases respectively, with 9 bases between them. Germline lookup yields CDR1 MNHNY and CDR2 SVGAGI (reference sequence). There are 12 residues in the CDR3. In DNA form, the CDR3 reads TGTGCCAGCAGTCTGGACAGATACGAGCAGTACTTC. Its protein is CASSLDRYEQYF.

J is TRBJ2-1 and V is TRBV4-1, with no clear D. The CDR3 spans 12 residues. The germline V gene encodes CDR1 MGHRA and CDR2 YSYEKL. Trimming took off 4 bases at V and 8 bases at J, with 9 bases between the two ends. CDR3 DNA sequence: TGCGCCAGCAGCCCGACTGCGGATGAGCAGTTCTTC. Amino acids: CASSPTADEQFF.